This is a list of T cell receptor beta chains from one sample in a study of identical twins. TCRdb re-derived calls from the 5' RACE reads in MiXCR, one entry per CDR3 protein. The sample has 400,000 to 500,000 distinct CDR3 sequences, around 20% seen once. Sample: naive T cells sorted from blood. These receptors all come from a man aged 50-59 years in good health. Each CDR3 is given with its conserved first and last residue. The D gene is left open where the match is weak.

TRBV5-5	TRBJ2-1	.	CASSSVAGEQFF
TRBV4-2	TRBJ2-2	TRBD1	CASSQEILGQIGGELFF
TRBV5-1	TRBJ1-4	.	CASRGGANEKLFF
TRBV5-1	TRBJ2-7	TRBD1	CASSLGQGAREQYF
TRBV12-3/TRBV12-4	TRBJ2-1	TRBD1	CASSPLNDRGHYNEQFF
TRBV9	TRBJ2-7	.	CASSVGPSAAYEQYF
TRBV6-5	TRBJ2-1	.	CASSYSAGINEQFF
TRBV10-3	TRBJ2-7	.	CAIRSVSRGGPSSYEQYF
TRBV6-1	TRBJ2-7	.	CASSHHQEKNYEQYF
TRBV7-2	TRBJ2-3	TRBD2	CASSLAGREASDTQYF
TRBV2	TRBJ2-7	TRBD1	CASSLDRGETYEQYF
TRBV29-1	TRBJ2-7	.	CSVDKGGYEQYF
TRBV28	TRBJ2-7	TRBD2	CASSLLAGESSYEQYF
TRBV27	TRBJ2-1	TRBD2	CASTGTSGYNEQFF
TRBV6-5	TRBJ2-7	TRBD1	CASSTRDRGHEQYF
TRBV7-2	TRBJ2-5	.	CASSPGSSGETQYF
TRBV29-1	TRBJ2-1	.	CSVDDVYNEQFF
TRBV10-3	TRBJ1-2	.	CAAGGYTF
TRBV20-1	TRBJ2-1	.	CSAPPGGATTYNEQFF
TRBV28	TRBJ2-5	TRBD2	CASSPGLAVVETQYF
TRBV28	TRBJ2-1	.	CASSRPQVAYNEQFF
TRBV20-1	TRBJ2-1	.	CSAPTSAEQFF
TRBV2	TRBJ2-7	.	CASSDTGTPRYYEQYF
TRBV9	TRBJ2-2	.	CASSVQGTGELFF
TRBV12-3/TRBV12-4	TRBJ2-1	.	CASRPAAYNEQFF
TRBV3-1	TRBJ1-1	.	CASSQVLNTEAFF
TRBV20-1	TRBJ2-5	.	CSASGIYGETQYF
TRBV5-1	TRBJ2-1	TRBD1	CASSLFGQGATNEQFF
TRBV7-2	TRBJ2-1	TRBD1	CASSRTGGPNEQFF
TRBV6-1	TRBJ1-3	.	CASSPRIGTSGNTIYF
TRBV6-1	TRBJ2-4	TRBD2	CASNLGGGIQYF
TRBV5-5	TRBJ2-1	.	CASSFRDGYNEQFF
TRBV2	TRBJ2-7	.	CASSGILKNYEQYF
TRBV20-1	TRBJ2-1	.	CSAPTLSRPIWAEQFF
TRBV12-3/TRBV12-4	TRBJ2-2	TRBD2	CASSLRTSFGTGELFF
TRBV12-3/TRBV12-4	TRBJ2-5	TRBD1	CASSRTGGLETQYF
TRBV28	TRBJ2-2	.	CASSSGSQANTGELFF
TRBV15	TRBJ2-2	TRBD2	CATSIPGTSEVGELFF
TRBV18	TRBJ2-7	.	CASSPISAPNNEQYF
TRBV24-1	TRBJ2-5	.	CATSSRRRETQYF
TRBV5-6	TRBJ1-2	.	CASSLIELGGGYTF
TRBV9	TRBJ2-1	.	CASSDYRDHYNEQFF
TRBV6-1	TRBJ2-7	TRBD2	CASGGLAEIYEQYF
TRBV7-9	TRBJ2-7	.	CASSEWRQSPYEQYF
TRBV5-1	TRBJ1-2	TRBD1	CASSPQTGRFFGYTF
TRBV20-1	TRBJ2-5	.	CSARTLSLTETQYF
TRBV4-1	TRBJ1-2	.	CASSQSTGQGIKGYTF